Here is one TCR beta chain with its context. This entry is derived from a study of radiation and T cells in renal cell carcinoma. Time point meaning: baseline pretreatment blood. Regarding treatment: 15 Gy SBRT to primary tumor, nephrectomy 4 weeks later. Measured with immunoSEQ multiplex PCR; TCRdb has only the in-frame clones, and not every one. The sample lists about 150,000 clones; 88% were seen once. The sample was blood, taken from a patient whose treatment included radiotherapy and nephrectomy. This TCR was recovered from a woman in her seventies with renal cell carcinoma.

CDR3 sequence reads: CATSRESPGLAGEVQYF. DNA for the CDR3: TGTGCCACCAGCAGAGAATCCCCGGGACTAGCGGGAGAAGTTCAGTACTTC. J is TRBJ2-4 and V is TRBV15; 14 bases agree with TRBD2. Germline CDR1 is LNHNV and CDR2 is YYDKDF (reference sequence). The CDR3 extends over 17 amino acids. V gave up 0 bases and J gave up 11 bases; unmatched junction bases: 9.